What follows describes a single TCR beta chain. As yet, its antigen is unknown. The germline CDR1 and CDR2 sequences are MNHEY and SVGAGI. This CDR3 has 14 residues. Unmatched junction bases numbered 7, after V lost 6 bases and J lost 6 bases. This entry comes from a study of CD8+ T cells in alopecia areata. cDNA prepared by RNA extraction and subsequent reverse transcription served as the template for sequencing. Measured with immunoSEQ multiplex PCR; TCRdb has only the in-frame clones, and not every one. This sample yields almost 250,000 clones, of which less than 80% are seen a single time; approximately 1.2% belongs to the top ten. Study conclusions and caveats: When scalp samples are sequenced, resident alphabeta T cells of normal skin are also captured. TCR sharing across patients was less clear than in mice, possibly HLA-related.

The genes are TRBV6-5 and TRBJ1-2; 10 nucleotides match TRBD1. This TCR was recovered from a human donor with alopecia areata. The specimen comprised CD4+ T cells sorted from blood, sampled at week 0. For the CDR3, the DNA is TGTGCCAGCAGCAGACAGGGGGCTCGGGATGGCTACACCTTC. This codes for CASSRQGARDGYTF.